The entry below describes one TCR beta chain. The CDR3 runs 17 residues. Between the trimmed V and J ends, which lost 3 bases and 4 bases, there was a span of 23 bases. Germline CDR1 reads SGHDT; CDR2 reads YYEEEE. In the authors' workflow: Counts of nucleated cells, estimated from reference gene primer amplification, were obtained. Libraries were prepared by immunoSEQ multiplex PCR; TCRdb keeps only in-frame clonotypes and omits some of them. The DNA was the basis for D and trimming; V, J and clone size are from that table. The table shows approximately 52,000 clones, with approximately 90% occurring only once. The record originates from a study of blood T cell repertoires in COVID-19. The overall study: Samples came from the United States, Italy and Spain, spanning acute and convalescent COVID-19. T cells, B-cell-depleted T cells, or PBMCs supplied cDNA or gDNA.

The receptor comes from a man aged 45 to 65 with acute or convalescent COVID-19. Sequencing was performed on peripheral blood. This rearrangement joins TRBV5-6 to TRBJ2-7; unclear D gene. The chain's CDR3 is CASSSGPMEKSLYEQYF. DNA for the CDR3: TGTGCCAGCAGCTCCGGTCCCATGGAGAAATCCCTATACGAGCAGTACTTC.